What follows are 31 T cell receptor beta chains derived from one specimen sequenced in a study of OX40 agonist ivuxolimab in advanced cancers. Profiled with immunoSEQ multiplex PCR; TCRdb holds only in-frame clones, not every one. Of approximately 58,000 clones in the sample, about 91% were seen once. Sample: CD4+ or CD8+ T cells sorted from blood, taken in a trial of the OX40 agonist ivuxolimab. The receptors were gathered from an adult with an advanced solid tumor such as melanoma, head and neck, liver or kidney cancer.

There are a few counts of this clone. The chain uses TRBV5-4 and TRBJ2-1, with 13 bases that match TRBD2. There are 17 residues in the CDR3. J was trimmed by 4 bases and V by 4 bases; bases with no gene match: 8. Germline CDR1 is SGHNT and CDR2 is YYREEE (reference sequence). The CDR3 nucleotides are TGTGCCAGCAGCAAGGGACTAGCGGGATCCGTTTACAATGAGCAGTTCTTC. Translating it yields CASSKGLAGSVYNEQFF.

The V gene is TRBV7-2, the J gene TRBJ2-7; D possibly corresponds to TRBD2 (5 bases). Germline-derived CDR1 and CDR2 are SGHTA and FQGNSA. The CDR3 covers 15 residues. V lost 5 bases, J lost 0 bases, and 14 bases lay in between. CDR3 DNA sequence: TGTGCCAGCAGCCGTGTGGGCGGAGGCTCCTACGAGCAGTACTTC. It encodes CASSRVGGGSYEQYF.

The chain employs TRBV4-1 and TRBJ2-4; D remains unclear. Looked up from germline, CDR1 is MGHRA and CDR2 is YSYEKL. The germline V and J ends were trimmed by 0 bases and 8 bases, with 5 bases remaining between them. CDR3 length equals 12 residues. In DNA, the CDR3 is TGCGCCAGCAGCCAAGATGTCCACATTCAGTACTTC. Protein: CASSQDVHIQYF.

The chain carries TRBV30 and TRBJ2-7; D is undetermined. Germline V lookup: CDR1 GTSNPN, CDR2 SVGIG (reference sequence). The CDR3 has 12 amino acids. With 3 bases removed from V and 6 bases from J, the gap between germline ends came to 12 bases. The CDR3 protein is CAWSPTSVEQYF. CDR3 DNA sequence: TGTGCCTGGAGCCCGACTTCTGTCGAGCAGTACTTC.

The chain links TRBV10-3 to TRBJ1-2; possibly TRBD1 for D (6 bases). The V gene's germline CDR1 is ENHRY and CDR2 SYGVKD. The CDR3 is 13 amino acids. Trimming left V 2 bases short and J 8 bases short, with 12 bases between. The CDR3 is CAISEEGVGGYTF. The CDR3 nucleotides read TGTGCCATCAGTGAGGAGGGGGTGGGAGGCTACACCTTC.

The rearrangement joins TRBV4-1 to TRBJ2-5, with D possibly being TRBD1 (5 bases). The J call may be mistaken, given a closer DNA end match to TRBJ2-7. The CDR3 runs to 13 residues. Germline V gene lookup returns CDR1 MGHRA and CDR2 YSYEKL. The CDR3 is CASSQDREYEQYF. In DNA, the CDR3 is TGCGCCAGCAGCCAAGACAGGGAATACGAGCAGTACTTC.

The chain uses TRBV5-1 and TRBJ2-1, with 14 bases identical to TRBD2. The junction had 9 bases not matched to a gene; V was cut back by 4 bases and J by 6 bases. Germline V CDR1 and CDR2: SGHRS, YFSETQ. The length of the CDR3 is 17 residues. CDR3 protein: CASSDEGLAGVRNEQFF. DNA of the CDR3: TGCGCCAGCAGCGATGAGGGACTAGCGGGAGTACGCAATGAGCAGTTCTTC.

This clone was seen just once. The V gene is TRBV18, the J gene TRBJ1-5; TRBD1 is a possible D gene (5 bases). The germline CDR1 and CDR2 sequences are KGHSH and LQKENI. The CDR3 is 17 residues long. Trimming removed 5 bases from V and 7 bases from J, with 24 bases in between. CDR3 sequence (DNA): TGTGCCAGCTCATCCTCGGGACGGAGGATAGCGGGGCAGCCCCAGCATTTT. Amino acids: CASSSSGRRIAGQPQHF.

The chain combines TRBV27 with TRBJ1-5; D gene unclear. The CDR3 spans 15 residues. Germline lookup yields CDR1 MNHEY and CDR2 SMNVEV (reference sequence). Trimming cost V 2 bases and J 6 bases, with 14 bases left between them. The CDR3 nucleotides are TGTGCCAGCAGTTTACAGATGGCGGGAGGTCAGCCCCAGCATTTT. It encodes CASSLQMAGGQPQHF.

The CDR3 is CSVPGQGDRDYGYTF. The CDR3 nucleotides read TGCAGCGTACCTGGACAGGGGGACCGGGACTATGGCTACACCTTC. The V gene is TRBV29-1, the J gene TRBJ1-2, with 10 nucleotides matching TRBD1. The CDR3 has 15 amino acids. In germline, CDR1 is SQVTM, CDR2 ANQGSEA. V was pared by 6 bases and J by 3 bases, with 10 bases of the junction left unmatched.

The V and J genes are TRBV2 and TRBJ1-5, with D uncertain. The ends were cut back, 1 base at V and 6 bases at J, with 7 bases in the middle. The CDR3 is 13 amino acids. From germline, CDR1 is SNHLY and CDR2 FYNNEI. In nucleotides, the CDR3 is TGTGCCAGCAGTGAAGAGGTAGGTCAGCCCCAGCATTTT. The encoded protein is CASSEEVGQPQHF.

The chain has TRBV6-1 and TRBJ1-2, with D possibly being TRBD1 (5 bases). Germline loops: CDR1 MNHNS, CDR2 SASEGT. Trimming stripped 0 bases from V and 4 bases from J, with 12 bases between. CDR3 size: 15 residues. The CDR3 DNA reads as TGTGCCAGCAGTGAAGCGTCCGGGGGATCCTATGGCTACACCTTC. This codes for CASSEASGGSYGYTF.

The chain joins TRBV6-5 to TRBJ1-2; TRBD1 agrees at 7 bases. The V and J ends lost 2 bases and 4 bases, in that order; junction bases with no gene match: 1. Germline V lookup: CDR1 MNHEY, CDR2 SVGAGI. The CDR3 loop spans 13 amino acids. CDR3 sequence: CASSYRDSYGYTF. The CDR3 DNA reads as TGTGCCAGCAGTTACCGGGACAGCTATGGCTACACCTTC.

The chain links TRBV6-6 to TRBJ1-2; D not resolved. Germline V lookup: CDR1 MNHNY, CDR2 SVGAGI (reference sequence). This CDR3 has 12 amino acids. Trimming took 5 bases from V and 8 from J, leaving 12 bases between them. The CDR3 bases are TGTGCCAGCAGTCCCCACGGGGAGGGCTACACCTTC. Its translation is CASSPHGEGYTF.

This chain joins TRBV27 and TRBJ1-5; 7 bases agree with TRBD1. The germline gives CDR1 MNHEY, CDR2 SMNVEV (reference sequence). The CDR3 contains 15 residues. The V and J ends lost 0 bases and 7 bases, in that order; junction bases with no gene match: 6. The CDR3 DNA is TGTGCCAGCAGTTTATCTCGACAGGGCGGACAGCCCCAGCATTTT. Its translation: CASSLSRQGGQPQHF.

The CDR3 DNA reads TGTGCCAGCAGCCTTACGACCGTGCCGTACTCTGGAAACACCATATATTTT. Amino acids: CASSLTTVPYSGNTIYF. The chain joins TRBV7-6 to TRBJ1-3; no clear D. CDR1 SGHVS and CDR2 FNYEAQ come from the germline V gene. The CDR3 totals 17 residues. Between the trimmed V and J ends, which lost 5 bases and 0 bases, there was a span of 17 bases.

The genes are TRBV2 and TRBJ2-1, with 12 bases aligning to TRBD2. Germline CDR1 reads SNHLY; CDR2 reads FYNNEI. Unmatched junction bases numbered 1, after V lost 4 bases and J lost 0 bases. This CDR3 contains 16 residues. The CDR3 DNA reads as TGTGCCAGCAGTGTGACTAGCGGGAGCTCCTACAATGAGCAGTTCTTC. It encodes CASSVTSGSSYNEQFF.

This clone was observed a single time. This chain connects TRBV2 to TRBJ2-3; D remains unclear. Germline V lookup: CDR1 SNHLY, CDR2 FYNNEI. The length of the CDR3 is 15 residues. Trimming removed 6 bases from V and 3 bases from J, with 16 bases in between. The DNA of the CDR3 is TGTGCCAGCAGAGTAGGTGGGTTACGGACAGATACGCAGTATTTT. Its translation: CASRVGGLRTDTQYF.

The chain combines TRBV19 with TRBJ2-7; D remains ambiguous. Per the germline V gene, CDR1 is LNHDA and CDR2 is SQIVND (reference sequence). Trimming took off 1 base at V and 5 bases at J, with 9 bases between the two ends. CDR3 length equals 13 residues. The CDR3 loop is CASSIVLSNEQYF. CDR3 nucleotide sequence: TGTGCCAGTAGTATAGTGCTTTCGAACGAGCAGTACTTC.

The chain links TRBV19 to TRBJ2-1; 7 nucleotides line up with TRBD2. Germline V gene sequence: CDR1 LNHDA, CDR2 SQIVND (reference sequence). The length of the CDR3 is 14 residues. J gave up 0 bases and V 9 bases, and 5 bases lay outside the gene matches. CDR3 protein: CASRQRDSYNEQFF. The DNA of the CDR3 is TGTGCCAGCCGTCAGCGGGACTCCTACAATGAGCAGTTCTTC.

V gene TRBV6-5 combines with J gene TRBJ1-2, with 7 bases fitting TRBD1. The CDR3 is 15 amino acids. The V and J ends lost 2 bases and 3 bases, in that order; junction bases with no gene match: 6. CDR1 MNHEY and CDR2 SVGAGI come from the germline V gene. The CDR3: CASSYENRGHYGYTF. Here the CDR3 DNA reads TGTGCCAGCAGTTACGAAAACAGGGGCCACTATGGCTACACCTTC.

The rearrangement links TRBV5-6 to TRBJ1-1, with D possibly being TRBD1 (5 bases). This CDR3 comprises 13 residues. Germline CDR1 is SGHDT and CDR2 is YYEEEE. Between the trimmed V and J ends, which lost 3 bases and 1 base, there was a span of 7 bases. DNA for the CDR3: TGTGCCAGCAGCTCGGGGCCGAACACTGAAGCTTTCTTT. Translation gives CASSSGPNTEAFF.

Details on this clone: The identical CDR3 is also encoded by other nucleotide sequences in the sample. V gene TRBV30 combines with J gene TRBJ2-2; 7 positions match TRBD2. The J segment lost 0 bases and the V segment lost 0 bases, leaving 1 base of the junction unmatched. Per germline, CDR1 GTSNPN and CDR2 SVGIG (reference sequence). The CDR3 extends over 15 amino acids. The CDR3 DNA is TGTGCCTGGAGTGTGAGCGGGACGAACACCGGGGAGCTGTTTTTT. Its translation: CAWSVSGTNTGELFF.

The J gene is TRBJ2-7, the V gene TRBV6-1, with D perhaps being TRBD1 or TRBD2 (5 bases each). The CDR3 extends over 13 amino acids. V was trimmed by 4 bases and J by 4 bases, leaving 11 bases between them. Germline V gene lookup returns CDR1 MNHNS and CDR2 SASEGT. The CDR3 region has the DNA TGTGCCAGCAGTGCTGGGGGTGGATACGAGCAGTACTTC. Amino acids: CASSAGGGYEQYF.

This chain joins TRBV30 and TRBJ2-5; D is ambiguous. V was cut by 1 base and J by 5 bases, with 5 bases left in between. CDR1 and CDR2 from the germline V gene are GTSNPN and SVGIG (reference sequence). The CDR3 runs 11 residues. The CDR3 sequence is CAWSADETQYF. In nucleotides, the CDR3 is TGTGCCTGGAGTGCCGACGAGACCCAGTACTTC.

The chain links TRBV5-1 to TRBJ1-2, with 7 bases fitting TRBD1. Germline trimming cut 2 bases from V and 5 bases from J; bases unmatched to any gene: 6. Germline loops: CDR1 SGHRS, CDR2 YFSETQ. The CDR3 extends over 14 amino acids. The CDR3 sequence: CASSLNRGEYGYTF. In DNA, the CDR3 is TGCGCCAGCAGCTTAAACAGGGGCGAATATGGCTACACCTTC.

The CDR3 DNA is TGCGCCAGCAGCTTGGGGCAGGGAGCGCAGTATTTT. This codes for CASSLGQGAQYF. The chain joins TRBV5-1 to TRBJ2-3; D tentatively reads TRBD1 or TRBD2 (5 bases each). The ends were cut back, 0 bases at V and 10 bases at J, with 9 bases in the middle. The germline CDR1 and CDR2 sequences are SGHRS and YFSETQ. This CDR3 is 12 amino acids long.

This clone was picked up one time. The V call is TRBV18, the J call TRBJ2-7, with 12 bases that match TRBD1. V trimming: 5 bases; J trimming: 0 bases; junction bases outside the gene matches: 5. CDR3 length equals 16 residues. Per the germline V gene, CDR1 is KGHSH and CDR2 is LQKENI. The CDR3 loop reads CASSSGQGAISYEQYF. The CDR3 coding sequence is TGTGCCAGCTCATCGGGACAGGGGGCGATCTCCTACGAGCAGTACTTC.

The chain is built from TRBV19 and TRBJ1-4; a possible D gene is TRBD1 (5 bases). The CDR3 contains 16 residues. The ends were cut back, 3 bases at V and 2 bases at J, with 13 bases in the middle. Germline lookup yields CDR1 LNHDA and CDR2 SQIVND (reference sequence). The CDR3 DNA reads as TGTGCCAGTAGTATCCGGTCGACAGTCACTAATGAAAAACTGTTTTTT. Translating gives CASSIRSTVTNEKLFF.

The chain joins TRBV5-1 to TRBJ2-1; TRBD2 matches at 11 bases. V was pared by 3 bases and J by 0 bases, with 5 bases of the junction left unmatched. Germline V gene lookup returns CDR1 SGHRS and CDR2 YFSETQ. The CDR3 length is 17 residues. In DNA form, the CDR3 reads TGCGCCAGCAGCTCTGGGACTAGCGGAAACTCCTACAATGAGCAGTTCTTC. Its protein is CASSSGTSGNSYNEQFF.

The gene calls are TRBV27 and TRBJ1-5; D call uncertain. The CDR3 totals 13 residues. The germline gives CDR1 MNHEY, CDR2 SMNVEV (reference sequence). Deletions cut 7 bases from V and 7 bases from J, with 14 bases between. The DNA of the CDR3 is TGTGCCAGCACTGGAAAGGTCGGACAGCCCCAGCATTTT. Translation gives CASTGKVGQPQHF.